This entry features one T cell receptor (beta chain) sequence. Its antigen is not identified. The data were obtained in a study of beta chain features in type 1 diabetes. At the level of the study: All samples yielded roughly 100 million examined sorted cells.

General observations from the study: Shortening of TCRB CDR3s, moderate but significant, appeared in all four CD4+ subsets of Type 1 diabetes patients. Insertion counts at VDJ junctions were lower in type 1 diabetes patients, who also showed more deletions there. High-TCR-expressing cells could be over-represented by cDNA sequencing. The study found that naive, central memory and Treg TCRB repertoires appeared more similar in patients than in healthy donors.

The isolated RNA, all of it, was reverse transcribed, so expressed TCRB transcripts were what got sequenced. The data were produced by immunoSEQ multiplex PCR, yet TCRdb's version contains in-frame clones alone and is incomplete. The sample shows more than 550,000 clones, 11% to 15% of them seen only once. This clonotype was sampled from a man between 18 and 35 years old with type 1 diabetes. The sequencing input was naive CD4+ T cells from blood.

The CDR3 nucleotides are TGCGCCAGCAGCTTGGCCCCGGGAGACGGGGTGGCCAAAAACATTCAGTACTTC. Amino acids: CASSLAPGDGVAKNIQYF. J is TRBJ2-4 and V is TRBV5-1, with D tentatively TRBD2 (6 bases). Germline V gives CDR1 SGHRS, CDR2 YFSETQ. CDR3 length: 18 residues. Trimming cost V 0 bases and J 1 base, with 17 bases left between them.